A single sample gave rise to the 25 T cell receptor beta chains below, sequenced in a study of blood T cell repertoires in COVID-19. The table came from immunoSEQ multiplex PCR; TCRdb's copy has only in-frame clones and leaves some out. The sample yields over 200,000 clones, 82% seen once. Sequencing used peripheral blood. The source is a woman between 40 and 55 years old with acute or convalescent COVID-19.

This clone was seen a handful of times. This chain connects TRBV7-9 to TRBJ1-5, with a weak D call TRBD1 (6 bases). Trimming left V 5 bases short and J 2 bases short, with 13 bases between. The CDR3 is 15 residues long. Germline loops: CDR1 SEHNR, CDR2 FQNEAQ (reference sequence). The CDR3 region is CASSPMRTGNQPQHF. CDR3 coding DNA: TGTGCCAGCAGCCCGATGAGGACAGGCAATCAGCCCCAGCATTTT.

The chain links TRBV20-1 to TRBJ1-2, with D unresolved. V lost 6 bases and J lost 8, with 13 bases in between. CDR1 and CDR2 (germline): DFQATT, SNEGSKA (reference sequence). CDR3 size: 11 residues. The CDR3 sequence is CSALAGFGYTF. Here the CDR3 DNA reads TGCAGTGCCCTAGCCGGGTTCGGCTACACCTTC.

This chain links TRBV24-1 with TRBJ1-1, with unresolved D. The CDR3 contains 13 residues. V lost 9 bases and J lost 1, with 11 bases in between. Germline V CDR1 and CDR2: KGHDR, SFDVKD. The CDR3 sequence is CATCREGNTEAFF. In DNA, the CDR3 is TGTGCCACCTGCCGGGAAGGGAACACTGAAGCTTTCTTT.

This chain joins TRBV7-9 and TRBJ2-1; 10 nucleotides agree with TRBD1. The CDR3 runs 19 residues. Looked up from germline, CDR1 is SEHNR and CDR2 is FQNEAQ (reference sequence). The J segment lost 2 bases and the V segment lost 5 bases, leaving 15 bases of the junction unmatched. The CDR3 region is CASSQLGGLGTGAYNEQFF. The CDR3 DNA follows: TGTGCCAGCAGCCAATTAGGGGGTTTAGGGACAGGGGCCTACAATGAGCAGTTCTTC.

CDR3 residues: CASSDYYSSYEQYF. CDR3 in DNA: TGTGCCAGCAGTGATTATTACAGCTCCTACGAGCAGTACTTC. This sequence joins TRBV2 and TRBJ2-7; D not resolved. The ends were cut back, 3 bases at V and 0 bases at J, with 9 bases in the middle. In germline, CDR1 is SNHLY, CDR2 FYNNEI. The CDR3 loop spans 14 amino acids.

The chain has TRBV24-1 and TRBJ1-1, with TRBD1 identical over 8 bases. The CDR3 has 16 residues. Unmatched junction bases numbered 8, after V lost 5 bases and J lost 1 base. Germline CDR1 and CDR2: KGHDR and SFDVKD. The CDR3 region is CATSASGQGANTEAFF. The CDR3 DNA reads TGTGCCACCAGTGCCAGTGGTCAGGGGGCGAACACTGAAGCTTTCTTT.

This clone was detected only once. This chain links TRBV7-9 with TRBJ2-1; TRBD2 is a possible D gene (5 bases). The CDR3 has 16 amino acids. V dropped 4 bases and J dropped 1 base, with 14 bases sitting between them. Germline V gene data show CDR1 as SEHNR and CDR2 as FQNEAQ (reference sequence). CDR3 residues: CASSSGEGQSYNEQFF. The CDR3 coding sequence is TGTGCCAGCAGCTCGGGCGAGGGCCAATCCTACAATGAGCAGTTCTTC.

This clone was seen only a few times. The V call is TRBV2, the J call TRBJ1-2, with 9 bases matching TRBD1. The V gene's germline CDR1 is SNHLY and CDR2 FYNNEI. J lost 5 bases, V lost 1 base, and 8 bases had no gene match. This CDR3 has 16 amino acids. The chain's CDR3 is CASSEESGTGIYGYTF. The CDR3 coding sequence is TGTGCCAGCAGTGAAGAATCCGGGACAGGGATTTATGGCTACACCTTC.

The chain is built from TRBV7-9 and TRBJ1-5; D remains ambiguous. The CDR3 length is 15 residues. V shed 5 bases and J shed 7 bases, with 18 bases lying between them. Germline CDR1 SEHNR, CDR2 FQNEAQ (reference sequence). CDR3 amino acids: CASSPDGLREQPQHF. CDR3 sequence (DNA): TGTGCCAGCAGCCCCGACGGCCTCCGGGAACAGCCCCAGCATTTT.

The CDR3 sequence is CASSELVLANYGYTF. CDR3 bases: TGTGCCAGCAGTGAATTAGTCCTAGCTAACTATGGCTACACCTTC. The V gene is TRBV2, the J gene TRBJ1-2; no definite D call. CDR1 and CDR2 from the germline V gene are SNHLY and FYNNEI. The V gene lost 2 bases and the J gene lost 0 bases, with 10 bases spanning the gap. This CDR3 comprises 15 residues. Variable domain in full (rest from reference TRBV2 and TRBJ1-2): EPEVTQTPSHQVTQMGQEVILRCVPISNHLYFYWYRQILGQKVEFLVSFYNNEISEKSEIFDDQFSVERPDGSNFTLKIRSTKLEDSAMYFCASSELVLANYGYTFGSGTRLTVV.

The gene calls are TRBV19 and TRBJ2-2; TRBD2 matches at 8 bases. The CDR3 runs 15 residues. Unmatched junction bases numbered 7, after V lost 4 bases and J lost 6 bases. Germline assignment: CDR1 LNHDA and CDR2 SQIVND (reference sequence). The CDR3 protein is CASSTAGLEPGELFF. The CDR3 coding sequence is TGTGCCAGTAGTACAGCGGGACTAGAGCCCGGGGAGCTGTTTTTT.

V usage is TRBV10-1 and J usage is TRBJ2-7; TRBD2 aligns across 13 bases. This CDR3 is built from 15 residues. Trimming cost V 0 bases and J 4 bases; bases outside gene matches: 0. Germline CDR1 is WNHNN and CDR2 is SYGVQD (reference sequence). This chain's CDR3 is CASSESTSGGYEQYF. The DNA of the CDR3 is TGCGCCAGCAGTGAGTCGACTAGCGGGGGGTACGAGCAGTACTTC.

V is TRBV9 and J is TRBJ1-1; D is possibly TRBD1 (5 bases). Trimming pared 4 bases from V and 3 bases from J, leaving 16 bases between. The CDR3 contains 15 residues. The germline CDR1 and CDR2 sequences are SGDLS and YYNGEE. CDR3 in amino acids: CASSPRWGVDTEAFF. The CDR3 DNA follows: TGTGCCAGCAGCCCCCGCTGGGGGGTTGACACTGAAGCTTTCTTT.

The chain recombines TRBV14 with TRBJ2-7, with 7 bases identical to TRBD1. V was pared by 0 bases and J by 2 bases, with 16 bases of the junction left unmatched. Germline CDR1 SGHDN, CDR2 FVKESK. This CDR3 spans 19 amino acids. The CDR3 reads CASSQDYRRQGPRPYEQYF. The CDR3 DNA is TGTGCCAGCAGCCAAGACTACCGAAGACAGGGCCCCCGGCCCTACGAGCAGTACTTC.

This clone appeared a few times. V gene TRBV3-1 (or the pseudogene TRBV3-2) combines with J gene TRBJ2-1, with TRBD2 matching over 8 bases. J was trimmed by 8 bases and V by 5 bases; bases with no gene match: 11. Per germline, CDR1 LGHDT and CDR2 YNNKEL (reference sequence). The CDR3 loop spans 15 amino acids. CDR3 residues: CASSSFAGGKDEQFF. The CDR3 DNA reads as TGTGCCAGCAGCTCCTTCGCGGGGGGCAAGGATGAGCAGTTCTTC.

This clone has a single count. CDR3 protein: CASSRGQGSYEQYF. CDR3 coding DNA: TGCGCCAGCAGCCGCGGACAGGGCTCCTACGAGCAGTACTTC. The chain employs TRBV4-1 and TRBJ2-7, with TRBD1 matching over 8 bases. The V segment lost 4 bases and the J segment 0 bases; nucleotides outside the gene matches: 2. CDR3 size: 14 residues. The germline CDR1 and CDR2 sequences are MGHRA and YSYEKL.

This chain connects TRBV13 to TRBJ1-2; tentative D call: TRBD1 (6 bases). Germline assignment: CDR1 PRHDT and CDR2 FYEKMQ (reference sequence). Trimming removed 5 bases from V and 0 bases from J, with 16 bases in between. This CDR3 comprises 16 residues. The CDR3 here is CASSLRWKGANYGYTF. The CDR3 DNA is TGTGCCAGCAGCCTGCGCTGGAAGGGGGCTAACTATGGCTACACCTTC.

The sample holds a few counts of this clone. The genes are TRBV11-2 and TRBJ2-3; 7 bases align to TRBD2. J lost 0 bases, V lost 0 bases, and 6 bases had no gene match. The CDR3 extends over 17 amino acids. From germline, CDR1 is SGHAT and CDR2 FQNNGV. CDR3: CASSLEGGGSSTDTQYF. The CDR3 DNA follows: TGTGCCAGCAGCTTAGAGGGCGGCGGGAGTAGCACAGATACGCAGTATTTT. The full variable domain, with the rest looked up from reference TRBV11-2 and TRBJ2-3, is EAGVAQSPRYKIIEKRQSVAFWCNPISGHATLYWYQQILGQGPKLLIQFQNNGVVDDSQLPKDRFSAERLKGVDSTLKIQPAKLEDSAVYLCASSLEGGGSSTDTQYFGPGTRLTVL.

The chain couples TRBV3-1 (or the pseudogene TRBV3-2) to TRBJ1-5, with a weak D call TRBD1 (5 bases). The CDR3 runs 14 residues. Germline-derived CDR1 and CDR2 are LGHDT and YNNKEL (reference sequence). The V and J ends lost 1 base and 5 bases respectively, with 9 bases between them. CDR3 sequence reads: CASSQGGVYQPQHF. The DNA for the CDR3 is TGTGCCAGCAGCCAAGGGGGGGTTTATCAGCCCCAGCATTTT.

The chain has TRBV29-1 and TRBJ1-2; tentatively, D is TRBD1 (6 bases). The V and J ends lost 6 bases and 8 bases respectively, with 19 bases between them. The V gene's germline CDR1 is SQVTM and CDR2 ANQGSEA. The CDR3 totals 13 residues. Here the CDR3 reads CSVSGASRVGYTF. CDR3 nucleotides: TGCAGCGTCTCAGGGGCAAGTAGGGTGGGCTACACCTTC.

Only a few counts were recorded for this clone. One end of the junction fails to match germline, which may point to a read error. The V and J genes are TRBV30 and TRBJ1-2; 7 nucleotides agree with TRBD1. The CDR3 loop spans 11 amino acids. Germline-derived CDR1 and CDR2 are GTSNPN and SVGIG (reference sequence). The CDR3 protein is CACLGSRDRGF. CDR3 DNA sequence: TGTGCCTGCCTAGGATCCCGGGACAGAGGCTTC.

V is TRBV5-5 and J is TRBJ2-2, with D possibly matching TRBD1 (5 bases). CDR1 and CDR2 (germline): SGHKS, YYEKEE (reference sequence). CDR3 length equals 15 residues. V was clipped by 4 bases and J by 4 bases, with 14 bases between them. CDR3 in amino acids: CASSLGQGFTGELFF. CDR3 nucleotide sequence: TGTGCCAGCAGCCTGGGGCAGGGTTTCACCGGGGAGCTGTTTTTT.

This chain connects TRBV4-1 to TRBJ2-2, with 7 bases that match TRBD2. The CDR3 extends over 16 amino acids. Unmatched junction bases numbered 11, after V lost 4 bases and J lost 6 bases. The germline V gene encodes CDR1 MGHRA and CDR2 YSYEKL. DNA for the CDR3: TGCGCCAGCAGCCTTTTTGCGGGAGTGGGCCCCGGGGAGCTGTTTTTT. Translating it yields CASSLFAGVGPGELFF.

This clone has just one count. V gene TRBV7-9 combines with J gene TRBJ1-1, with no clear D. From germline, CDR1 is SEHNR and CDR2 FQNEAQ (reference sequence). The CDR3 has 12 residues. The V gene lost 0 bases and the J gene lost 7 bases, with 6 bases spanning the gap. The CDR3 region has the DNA TGTGCCAGCAGCTTAGCGGGCTATGAAGCTTTCTTT. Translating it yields CASSLAGYEAFF.

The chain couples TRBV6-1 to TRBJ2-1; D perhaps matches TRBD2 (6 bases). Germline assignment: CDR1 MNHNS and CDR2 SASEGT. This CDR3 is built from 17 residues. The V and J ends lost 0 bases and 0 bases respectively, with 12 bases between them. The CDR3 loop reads CASSEAYRGGSYNEQFF. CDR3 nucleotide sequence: TGTGCCAGCAGTGAAGCGTATAGGGGAGGCTCCTACAATGAGCAGTTCTTC.